This T cell receptor beta chain was recorded in a study of T cell responses to AZD1222 COVID-19 vaccine. The protocol was immunoSEQ multiplex PCR, while the TCRdb copy is restricted to in-frame clones and leaves out a portion. The data contain over 100,000 clones, around nine tenths of them singletons. CDR3 length equals 15 residues. Germline trimming cut 4 bases from V and 7 bases from J; bases unmatched to any gene: 10. Germline V gives CDR1 LGHDT, CDR2 YNNKEL (reference sequence). Sequenced material: peripheral blood, taken on day 0 of AZD1222 vaccination. This clonotype was sampled from an adult in good health. The chain couples TRBV3-1 (or the pseudogene TRBV3-2) to TRBJ1-3; 7 nucleotides agree with TRBD1. The DNA of the CDR3 is TGTGCCAGCAGCCTAGGGGGCGAGTTGAAGAACACCATATATTTT. Translating it yields CASSLGGELKNTIYF.